These 13 T cell receptor beta chains were all obtained from the same sample, sequenced in a study of cytomegalovirus exposure and HLA in healthy donors. PCR employed 60 Vbeta and 13 Jbeta primers. Sequencing was performed with immunoSEQ multiplex PCR; in TCRdb, only in-frame clones are kept and a portion is missing. The data contain over 85,000 clones, 69% of them singletons. The sample taken for sequencing was PBMCs. Every receptor here comes from a female donor in good health and CMV-seronegative.

This chain connects TRBV19 to TRBJ1-1, with TRBD1 as a possible D gene (5 bases). The V end was cut by 8 bases, the J end by 6 bases, with 10 bases between. CDR1 LNHDA and CDR2 SQIVND come from the germline V gene (reference sequence). This CDR3 region has 11 residues. CDR3 in amino acids: CASGAGPEAFF. The CDR3 DNA sequence: TGTGCCAGTGGCGCGGGGCCTGAAGCTTTCTTT.

The chain has TRBV2 and TRBJ2-7; 7 nucleotides align to TRBD1. The CDR3 totals 14 residues. The ends lost 4 bases at V and 3 bases at J; junction bases unmatched: 6. CDR1 is SNHLY, CDR2 FYNNEI, per germline. CDR3: CASSGDRVLYEQYF. The CDR3 coding sequence is TGTGCCAGCAGTGGCGACAGGGTCCTCTACGAGCAGTACTTC.

The chain is built from TRBV2 and TRBJ2-7, with 12 bases matching TRBD2. CDR3 length equals 15 residues. CDR1 and CDR2 (germline): SNHLY, FYNNEI. V shed 6 bases and J 2 bases; nucleotides not matched to a gene: 5. The CDR3 DNA reads TGTGCCAGCAGAAACCTAGCGGGAGGGACCTACGAGCAGTACTTC. This codes for CASRNLAGGTYEQYF.

The chain links TRBV5-1 to TRBJ2-7, with TRBD1 matching 7 bases. J lost 6 bases, V lost 4 bases, and 10 bases had no gene match. The CDR3 has 14 residues. In germline, CDR1 is SGHRS, CDR2 YFSETQ. The CDR3 spells CASSTDRVSFEQYF. CDR3 bases: TGCGCCAGCAGCACCGACAGGGTATCTTTCGAGCAGTACTTC.

The chain is built from TRBV19 and TRBJ2-5, with D hard to call. Germline V gene data show CDR1 as LNHDA and CDR2 as SQIVND (reference sequence). With 3 bases removed from V and 2 bases from J, the gap between germline ends came to 13 bases. This CDR3 is built from 15 residues. The CDR3 DNA is TGTGCCAGTAGTATTGGTCCGCGGTTACAAGAGACCCAGTACTTC. Translation gives CASSIGPRLQETQYF.

The chain couples TRBV5-6 to TRBJ1-3; a weak D match, TRBD1 (5 bases). Germline V lookup: CDR1 SGHDT, CDR2 YYEEEE. The CDR3 has 15 residues. V lost 4 bases, J lost 1 base, and 12 bases lay in between. The chain's CDR3 is CASSGPGGSGNTIYF. The CDR3 DNA follows: TGTGCCAGCAGCGGCCCGGGGGGTTCTGGAAACACCATATATTTT.

The chain joins TRBV11-3 to TRBJ2-3; D not certain. The CDR3 sequence is 14 residues long. Trimming removed 8 bases from V and 0 bases from J, with 12 bases in between. Germline V gene sequence: CDR1 SGHNT, CDR2 YENEEA. Here the CDR3 DNA reads TGTGCCAGCGCCTTATTAGATAGCACAGATACGCAGTATTTT. Translating gives CASALLDSTDTQYF. Looking up the rest from reference TRBV11-3 and TRBJ2-3 gives the full variable domain: EAGVVQSPRYKIIEKKQPVAFWCNPISGHNTLYWYLQNLGQGPELLIRYENEEAVDDSQLPKDRFSAERLKGVDSTLKIQPAELGDSAVYLCASALLDSTDTQYFGPGTRLTVL.

This sequence joins TRBV5-1 and TRBJ2-2, with D uncertain. Germline V gives CDR1 SGHRS, CDR2 YFSETQ. This CDR3 contains 15 residues. Trimming took 0 bases from V and 4 from J, leaving 10 bases between them. CDR3 coding DNA: TGCGCCAGCAGCTTGGCGAGCTGGAGCACCGGGGAGCTGTTTTTT. The encoded protein is CASSLASWSTGELFF. Using reference TRBV5-1 and TRBJ2-2 for the parts outside the CDR3, the full variable domain is KAGVTQTPRYLIKTRGQQVTLSCSPISGHRSVSWYQQTPGQGLQFLFEYFSETQRNKGNFPGRFSGRQFSNSRSEMNVSTLELGDSALYLCASSLASWSTGELFFGEGSRLTVL.

The rearrangement links TRBV19 to TRBJ1-5; weak D call: TRBD1 (5 bases). Deletions cut 5 bases from V and 0 bases from J, with 11 bases between. This CDR3 region has 15 residues. Germline V gives CDR1 LNHDA, CDR2 SQIVND (reference sequence). The CDR3 DNA is TGTGCCAGTAGTCCGTGGGGGGGTAGCAATCAGCCCCAGCATTTT. It yields the protein CASSPWGGSNQPQHF.

V gene TRBV30 combines with J gene TRBJ2-7; no clear D. Looked up from germline, CDR1 is GTSNPN and CDR2 is SVGIG (reference sequence). With 1 base removed from V and 4 bases from J, the gap between germline ends came to 8 bases. The CDR3 contains 12 residues. CDR3 region: CAWSGLGYEQYF. The CDR3 DNA reads TGTGCCTGGAGTGGCCTCGGGTACGAGCAGTACTTC.

The chain combines TRBV5-6 with TRBJ1-5; no clear D. Per germline, CDR1 SGHDT and CDR2 YYEEEE. Trimming left V 1 base short and J 4 bases short, with 6 bases between. The CDR3 contains 13 residues. The CDR3 DNA reads as TGTGCCAGCAGCTTGACGGGGAATCAGCCCCAGCATTTT. Translated, it gives CASSLTGNQPQHF.

This clone was seen once. The rearrangement uses TRBV29-1 and TRBJ1-2, with 8 nucleotides matching TRBD1. From germline, CDR1 is SQVTM and CDR2 ANQGSEA. V was clipped by 6 bases and J by 8 bases; unmatched bases: 2. The CDR3 spans 10 residues. CDR3 bases: TGCAGCGTGGGACAGGCCGGCTACACCTTC. Translated, it gives CSVGQAGYTF.

The V call is TRBV14, the J call TRBJ1-2; D is perhaps TRBD1 (6 bases). CDR1 is SGHDN and CDR2 is FVKESK in the germline V gene. V was trimmed by 0 bases and J by 6 bases, leaving 14 bases between them. The CDR3 is 15 residues long. Written as DNA, the CDR3 is TGTGCCAGCAGCCAAGATGGGCGGGCAGGGGATGGCTACACCTTC. This sequence encodes CASSQDGRAGDGYTF.